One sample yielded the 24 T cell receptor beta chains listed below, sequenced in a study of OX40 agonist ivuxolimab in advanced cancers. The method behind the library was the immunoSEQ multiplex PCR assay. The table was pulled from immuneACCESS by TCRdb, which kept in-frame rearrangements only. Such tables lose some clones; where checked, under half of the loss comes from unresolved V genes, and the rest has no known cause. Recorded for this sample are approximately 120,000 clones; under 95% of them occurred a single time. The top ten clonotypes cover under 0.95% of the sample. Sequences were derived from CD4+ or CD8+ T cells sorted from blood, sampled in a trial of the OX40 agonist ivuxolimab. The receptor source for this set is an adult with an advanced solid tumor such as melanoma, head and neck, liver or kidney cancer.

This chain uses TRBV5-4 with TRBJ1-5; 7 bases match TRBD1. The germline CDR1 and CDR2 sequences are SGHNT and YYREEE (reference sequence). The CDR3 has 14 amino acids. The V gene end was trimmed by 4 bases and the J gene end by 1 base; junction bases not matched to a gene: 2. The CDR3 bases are TGTGCCAGCAGCCAGGGGGTGAGCAATCAGCCCCAGCATTTT. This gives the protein CASSQGVSNQPQHF.

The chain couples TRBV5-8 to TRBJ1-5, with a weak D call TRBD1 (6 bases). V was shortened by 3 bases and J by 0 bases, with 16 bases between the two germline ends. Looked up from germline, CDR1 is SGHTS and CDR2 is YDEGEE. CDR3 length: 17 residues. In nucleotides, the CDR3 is TGTGCCAGCAGCTGGGGGCAGGCGGTTTCTAGCAATCAGCCCCAGCATTTT. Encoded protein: CASSWGQAVSSNQPQHF.

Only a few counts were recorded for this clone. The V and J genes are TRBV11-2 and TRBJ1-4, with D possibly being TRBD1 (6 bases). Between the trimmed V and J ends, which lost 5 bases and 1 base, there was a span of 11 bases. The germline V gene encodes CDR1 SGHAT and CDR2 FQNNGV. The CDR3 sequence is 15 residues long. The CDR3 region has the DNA TGTGCCAGCAGCCCGAGGGGGGTAACTAATGAAAAACTGTTTTTT. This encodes CASSPRGVTNEKLFF.

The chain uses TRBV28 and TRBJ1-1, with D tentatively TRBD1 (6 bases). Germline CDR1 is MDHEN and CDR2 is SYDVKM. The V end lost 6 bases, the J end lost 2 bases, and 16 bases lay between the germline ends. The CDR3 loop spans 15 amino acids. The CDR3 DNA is TGTGCCAGCAGCCGAACACAGGGACTTAACACTGAAGCTTTCTTT. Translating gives CASSRTQGLNTEAFF. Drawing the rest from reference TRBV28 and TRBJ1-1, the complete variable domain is DVKVTQSSRYLVKRTGEKVFLECVQDMDHENMFWYRQDPGLGLRLIYFSYDVKMKEKGDIPEGYSVSREKKERFSLILESASTNQTSMYLCASSRTQGLNTEAFFGQGTRLTVV.

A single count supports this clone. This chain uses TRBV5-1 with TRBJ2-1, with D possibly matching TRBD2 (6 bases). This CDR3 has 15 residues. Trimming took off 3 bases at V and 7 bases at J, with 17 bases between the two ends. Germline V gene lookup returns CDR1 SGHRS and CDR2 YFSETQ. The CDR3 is CASSSAGRLGNEQFF. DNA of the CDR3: TGCGCCAGCAGCTCGGCGGGACGTCTGGGGAATGAGCAGTTCTTC.

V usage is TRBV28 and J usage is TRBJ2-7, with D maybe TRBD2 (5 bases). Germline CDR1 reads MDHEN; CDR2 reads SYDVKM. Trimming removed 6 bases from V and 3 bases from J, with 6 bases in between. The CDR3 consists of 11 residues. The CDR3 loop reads CASSRDYEQYF. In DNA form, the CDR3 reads TGTGCCAGCAGCCGGGACTACGAGCAGTACTTC.

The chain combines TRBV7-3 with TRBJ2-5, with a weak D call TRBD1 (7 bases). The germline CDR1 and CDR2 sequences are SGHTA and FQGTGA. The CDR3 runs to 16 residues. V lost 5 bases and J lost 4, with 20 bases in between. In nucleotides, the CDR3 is TGTGCCAGCAGCCCGTCCTCTGGAGGGGGCGGAGAGACCCAGTACTTC. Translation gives CASSPSSGGGGETQYF. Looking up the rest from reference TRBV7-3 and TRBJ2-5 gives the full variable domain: GAGVSQTPSNKVTEKGKYVELRCDPISGHTALYWYRQSLGQGPEFLIYFQGTGAADDSGLPNDRFFAVRPEGSVSTLKIQRTERGDSAVYLCASSPSSGGGGETQYFGPGTRLLVL.

This chain's CDR3 is CASSFGTGLTGGYTF. The CDR3 DNA sequence: TGTGCCAGCAGTTTCGGGACAGGGCTAACGGGGGGCTACACCTTC. V and J are TRBV28 and TRBJ1-2; the match to TRBD1 covers 9 bases. This CDR3 spans 15 amino acids. Germline CDR1 MDHEN, CDR2 SYDVKM. The J segment lost 8 bases and the V segment lost 3 bases, leaving 10 bases of the junction unmatched.

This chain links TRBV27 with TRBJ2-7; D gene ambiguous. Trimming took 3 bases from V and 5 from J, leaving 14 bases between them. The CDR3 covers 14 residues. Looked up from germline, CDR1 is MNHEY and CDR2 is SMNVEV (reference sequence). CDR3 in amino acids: CASSFSGFGNEQYF. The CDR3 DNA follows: TGTGCCAGCAGTTTTTCCGGATTTGGAAACGAGCAGTACTTC.

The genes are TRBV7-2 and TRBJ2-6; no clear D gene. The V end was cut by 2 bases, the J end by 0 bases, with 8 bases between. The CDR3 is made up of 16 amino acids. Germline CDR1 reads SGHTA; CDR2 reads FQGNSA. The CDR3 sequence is CASSLFSLSGANVLTF. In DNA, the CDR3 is TGTGCCAGCAGCTTATTCAGTCTCTCTGGGGCCAACGTCCTGACTTTC.

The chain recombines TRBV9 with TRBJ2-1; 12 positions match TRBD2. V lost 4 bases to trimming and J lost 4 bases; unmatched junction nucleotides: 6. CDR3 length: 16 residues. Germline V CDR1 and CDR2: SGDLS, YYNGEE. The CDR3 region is CASSQTSGRTYNEQFF. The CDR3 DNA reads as TGTGCCAGCAGCCAAACTAGCGGGAGGACATACAATGAGCAGTTCTTC. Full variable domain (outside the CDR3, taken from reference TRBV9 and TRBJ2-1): DSGVTQTPKHLITATGQRVTLRCSPRSGDLSVYWYQQSLDQGLQFLIQYYNGEERAKGNILERFSAQQFPDLHSELNLSSLELGDSALYFCASSQTSGRTYNEQFFGPGTRLTVL.

As DNA, the CDR3 is TGTGCCAGCAGCGTAACGGACGATAGCAATCAGCCCCAGCATTTT. Protein sequence: CASSVTDDSNQPQHF. The chain uses TRBV9 and TRBJ1-5; D call uncertain. V was shortened by 1 base and J by 0 bases, with 8 bases between the two germline ends. Germline CDR1 and CDR2: SGDLS and YYNGEE. The CDR3 is made up of 15 amino acids.

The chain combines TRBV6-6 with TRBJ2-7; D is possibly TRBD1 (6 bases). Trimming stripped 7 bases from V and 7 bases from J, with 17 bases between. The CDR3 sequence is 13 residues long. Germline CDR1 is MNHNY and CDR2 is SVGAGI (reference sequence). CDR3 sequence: CASIFPGAPEQYF. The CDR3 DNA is TGTGCCAGCATCTTCCCAGGGGCCCCTGAGCAGTACTTC.

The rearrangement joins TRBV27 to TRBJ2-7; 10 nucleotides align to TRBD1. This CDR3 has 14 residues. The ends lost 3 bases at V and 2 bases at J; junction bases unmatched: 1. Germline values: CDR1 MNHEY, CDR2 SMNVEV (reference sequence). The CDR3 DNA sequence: TGTGCCAGCAGTTTCGGGACAGGGGCCTACGAGCAGTACTTC. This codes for CASSFGTGAYEQYF.

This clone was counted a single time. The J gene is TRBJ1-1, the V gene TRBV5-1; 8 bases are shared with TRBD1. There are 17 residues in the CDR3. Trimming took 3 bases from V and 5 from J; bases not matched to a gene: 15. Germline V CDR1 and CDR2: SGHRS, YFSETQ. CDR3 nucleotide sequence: TGCGCCAGCAGCTCAGGGGGCGCCGGGTCAGTCGGTACTGAAGCTTTCTTT. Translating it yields CASSSGGAGSVGTEAFF.

The CDR3 DNA follows: TGTGCCAGTAGATCCGGGACAGGGGCTGGTAATCAGCCCCAGCATTTT. It codes for CASRSGTGAGNQPQHF. The chain joins TRBV19 to TRBJ1-5; 10 positions match TRBD1. Germline CDR1 is LNHDA and CDR2 is SQIVND (reference sequence). The CDR3 is 16 amino acids. Germline trimming cut 6 bases from V and 4 bases from J; bases unmatched to any gene: 9.

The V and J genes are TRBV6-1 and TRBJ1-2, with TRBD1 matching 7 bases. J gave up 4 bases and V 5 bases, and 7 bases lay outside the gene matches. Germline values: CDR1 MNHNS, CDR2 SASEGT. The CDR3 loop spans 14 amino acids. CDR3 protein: CASSIEAGGYGYTF. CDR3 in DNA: TGTGCCAGCAGTATTGAGGCAGGGGGCTATGGCTACACCTTC.

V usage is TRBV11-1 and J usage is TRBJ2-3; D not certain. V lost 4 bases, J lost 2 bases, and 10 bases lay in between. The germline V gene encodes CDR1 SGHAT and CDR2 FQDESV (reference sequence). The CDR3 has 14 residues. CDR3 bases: TGTGCCAGCAGCTACGGACCGACCACAGATACGCAGTATTTT. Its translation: CASSYGPTTDTQYF.

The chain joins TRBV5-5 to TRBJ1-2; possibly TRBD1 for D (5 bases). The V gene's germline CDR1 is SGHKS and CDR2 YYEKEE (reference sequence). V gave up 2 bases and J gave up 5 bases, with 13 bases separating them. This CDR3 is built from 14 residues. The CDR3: CASSFSNGGYGYTF. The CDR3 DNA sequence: TGTGCCAGCAGCTTTAGTAATGGGGGGTATGGCTACACCTTC.

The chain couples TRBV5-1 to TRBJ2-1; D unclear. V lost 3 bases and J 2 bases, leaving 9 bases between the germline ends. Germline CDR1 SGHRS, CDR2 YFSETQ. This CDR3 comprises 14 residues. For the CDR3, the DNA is TGCGCCAGCAGCTCGAAAGGGCCCTACAATGAGCAGTTCTTC. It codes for CASSSKGPYNEQFF.

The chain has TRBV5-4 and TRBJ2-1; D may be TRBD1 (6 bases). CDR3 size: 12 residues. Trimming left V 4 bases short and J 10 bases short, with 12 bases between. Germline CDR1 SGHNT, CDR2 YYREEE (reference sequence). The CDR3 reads CASSLTGQEQFF. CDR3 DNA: TGTGCCAGCAGCCTGACCGGACAGGAGCAGTTCTTC.

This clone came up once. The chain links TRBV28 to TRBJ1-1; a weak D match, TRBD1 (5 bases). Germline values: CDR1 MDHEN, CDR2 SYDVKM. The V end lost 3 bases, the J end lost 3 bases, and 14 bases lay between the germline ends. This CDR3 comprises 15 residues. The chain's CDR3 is CASSFFPGLDTEAFF. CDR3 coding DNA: TGTGCCAGCAGTTTTTTTCCAGGGCTGGACACTGAAGCTTTCTTT.

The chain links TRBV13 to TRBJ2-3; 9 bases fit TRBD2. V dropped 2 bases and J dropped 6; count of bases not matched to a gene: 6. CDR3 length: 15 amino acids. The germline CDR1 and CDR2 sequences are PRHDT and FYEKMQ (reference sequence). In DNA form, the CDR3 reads TGTGCCAGCAGCTTACTAGCGGGATTCAAGGATACGCAGTATTTT. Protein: CASSLLAGFKDTQYF.

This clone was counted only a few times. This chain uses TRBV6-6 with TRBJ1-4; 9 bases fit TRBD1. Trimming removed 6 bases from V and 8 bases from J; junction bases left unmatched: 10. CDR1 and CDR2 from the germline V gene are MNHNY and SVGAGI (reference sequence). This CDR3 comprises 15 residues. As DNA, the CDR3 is TGTGCCAGCAGCCAAGGGACAGGGAGAGGGGAAAAACTGTTTTTT. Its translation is CASSQGTGRGEKLFF.